The 17 T cell receptor beta chains below come from one sample, sequenced in a study of T cell changes during pregnancy in multiple sclerosis. Generated by immunoSEQ multiplex PCR, the TCRdb table keeps only in-frame clones and is missing some. The table includes around 30,000 clones, over 85% detected once. Here the sequenced sample was CD8+ T cells from peripheral blood mononuclear cells, taken before pregnancy. These TCRs come from a female donor with multiple sclerosis, enrolled in a pregnancy study.

V usage is TRBV21-1 and J usage is TRBJ1-5; TRBD1 was called by the table and not checked on the DNA. TRBV21-1 is a pseudogene segment. The CDR3 covers 16 residues. The CDR3 loop is CASSKTRDRGEWPQHF. In DNA form, the CDR3 reads TGTGCCAGCAGCAAAACAAGGGACAGGGGGGAATGGCCCCAGCATTTT.

The V and J genes are TRBV4-3 and TRBJ2-7; the D is unclear. This CDR3 spans 17 amino acids. CDR1 is LGHNA and CDR2 is YSLEER in the germline V gene. V lost 0 bases, J lost 4 bases, and 19 bases lay in between. CDR3 coding DNA: TGCGCCAGCAGCCAAGATTTGGTTTTCGGAACGCGGTACGAGCAGTACTTC. This translates into CASSQDLVFGTRYEQYF.

V and J are TRBV5-5 and TRBJ2-3; no reliable D call. CDR1 SGHKS and CDR2 YYEKEE come from the germline V gene (reference sequence). The CDR3 consists of 16 residues. Trimming removed 4 bases from V and 7 bases from J, with 22 bases in between. CDR3 region: CASSTFELRVGYTQYF. CDR3 in DNA: TGTGCCAGCAGCACCTTCGAGCTCCGGGTCGGCTATACGCAGTATTTT.

This rearrangement joins TRBV5-4 to TRBJ2-1, with 7 bases fitting TRBD2. This CDR3 has 16 amino acids. After removal of 6 bases from V and 1 base from J, the junction contained 10 bases not matched to a gene. The germline gives CDR1 SGHNT, CDR2 YYREEE (reference sequence). This CDR3 reads CASTLGRGYSYNEQFF. In DNA form, the CDR3 reads TGTGCCAGCACCCTTGGGAGGGGTTATTCCTACAATGAGCAGTTCTTC.

V and J are TRBV13 and TRBJ2-3; tentatively, D is TRBD2 (5 bases). Trimming removed 10 bases at V and 1 base at J, with 12 bases between. The germline V gene has CDR1 PRHDT and CDR2 FYEKMQ (reference sequence). The CDR3 consists of 13 residues. In DNA form, the CDR3 reads TGTGCCACCTCCGAGAGGGGCACAGATACGCAGTATTTT. Encoded protein: CATSERGTDTQYF.

J is TRBJ2-7 and V is TRBV7-9; 7 bases align to TRBD1. Looked up from germline, CDR1 is SEHNR and CDR2 is FQNEAQ (reference sequence). V trimming: 5 bases; J trimming: 0 bases; junction bases outside the gene matches: 7. The CDR3 consists of 15 residues. The CDR3 here is CASSPRDSLSYEQYF. DNA of the CDR3: TGTGCCAGCAGCCCCCGGGACAGTCTCTCCTACGAGCAGTACTTC.

The rearrangement uses TRBV30 and TRBJ2-7; D is possibly TRBD1 (8 bases). The V end lost 5 bases, the J end lost 2 bases, and 13 bases lay between the germline ends. This CDR3 is built from 13 residues. Per the germline V gene, CDR1 is GTSNPN and CDR2 is SVGIG (reference sequence). Here the CDR3 DNA reads TGTGCCTGGGACAGGGGAGGGACCTACGAGCAGTACTTC. This codes for CAWDRGGTYEQYF.

V is TRBV2 and J is TRBJ1-1; D is possibly TRBD1 (5 bases). Germline V lookup: CDR1 SNHLY, CDR2 FYNNEI. CDR3 size: 13 residues. V lost 2 bases and J 8 bases, leaving 12 bases between the germline ends. This CDR3 is CASSEWIGQEAFF. The CDR3 DNA reads TGTGCCAGCAGTGAATGGATCGGACAAGAAGCTTTCTTT.

The CDR3 DNA sequence: TGTGCCAGCAGTCCACGGACAGGGATCCAGCCCCAGCATTTT. Protein: CASSPRTGIQPQHF. This chain links TRBV27 with TRBJ1-5; 8 bases are a match to TRBD1. Trimming at V came to 5 bases and at J to 7 bases, leaving 7 bases not matched to a gene. The germline CDR1 and CDR2 sequences are MNHEY and SMNVEV (reference sequence). CDR3 length: 14 residues.

The chain carries TRBV4-1 and TRBJ1-5; TRBD1 might be the D (5 bases). The CDR3 runs to 14 residues. Germline CDR1 and CDR2: MGHRA and YSYEKL. Trimming pared 1 base from V and 4 bases from J, leaving 8 bases between. CDR3 amino acids: CASSQGQGNQPQHF. The CDR3 DNA is TGCGCCAGCAGCCAAGGCCAGGGTAATCAGCCCCAGCATTTT.

This chain connects TRBV6-5 to TRBJ1-5; possibly TRBD1 for D (5 bases). There are 16 residues in the CDR3. Germline V gene lookup returns CDR1 MNHEY and CDR2 SVGAGI. Trimming stripped 4 bases from V and 8 bases from J, with 21 bases between. The CDR3 loop reads CASSSPLAASREPQHF. DNA of the CDR3: TGTGCCAGCAGTTCTCCCCTCGCGGCTTCCAGGGAGCCCCAGCATTTT.

This clone has only one observation. This sequence joins TRBV27 and TRBJ1-5; tentative D call: TRBD1 (5 bases). Germline V gives CDR1 MNHEY, CDR2 SMNVEV (reference sequence). The V and J ends lost 1 base and 1 base respectively, with 11 bases between them. The CDR3 has 16 residues. Written as DNA, the CDR3 is TGTGCCAGCAGTTTATTGGGAGGGGCAAGCAATCAGCCCCAGCATTTT. As protein: CASSLLGGASNQPQHF.

This chain links TRBV19 with TRBJ1-2, with D hard to call. With 7 bases removed from V and 0 bases from J, the gap between germline ends came to 6 bases. The CDR3 loop spans 12 amino acids. Per germline, CDR1 LNHDA and CDR2 SQIVND (reference sequence). The CDR3 reads CASKTTNYGYTF. The CDR3 coding sequence is TGTGCCAGTAAGACAACTAACTATGGCTACACCTTC.

The V call is TRBV15, the J call TRBJ1-5; D unresolved. Germline V gene data show CDR1 as LNHNV and CDR2 as YYDKDF (reference sequence). V was trimmed by 4 bases and J by 4 bases, leaving 11 bases between them. The length of the CDR3 is 14 residues. CDR3 coding DNA: TGTGCCACCAGCACGATACGGTCAAATCAGCCCCAGCATTTT. Translated, it gives CATSTIRSNQPQHF.

The count of this clone is one. The rearrangement links TRBV27 to TRBJ2-3, with 7 bases matching TRBD2. Germline V gene lookup returns CDR1 MNHEY and CDR2 SMNVEV (reference sequence). The trim removed 6 bases at V and 9 bases at J, leaving 12 bases unmatched. There are 14 residues in the CDR3. In nucleotides, the CDR3 is TGTGCCAGCAGCCCAGCGGGGCCAGGACGGACGCAGTATTTT. This sequence encodes CASSPAGPGRTQYF.

The rearrangement joins TRBV27 to TRBJ2-7; TRBD1 matches at 7 bases. The CDR3 sequence is 14 residues long. Germline CDR1 is MNHEY and CDR2 is SMNVEV (reference sequence). Trimming took 6 bases from V and 2 from J; bases not matched to a gene: 7. CDR3 amino acids: CASSQGTDTYEQYF. CDR3 nucleotide sequence: TGTGCCAGCAGCCAGGGGACAGATACCTACGAGCAGTACTTC.

The count of this clone is one. The chain carries TRBV28 and TRBJ1-6; tentative D call: TRBD1 (6 bases). Germline CDR1 reads MDHEN; CDR2 reads SYDVKM. This CDR3 region has 15 residues. V was clipped by 5 bases and J by 10 bases, with 18 bases between them. CDR3 amino acids: CASSPQGLVSSPLHF. CDR3 bases: TGTGCCAGCAGTCCTCAGGGGCTGGTCTCCTCACCCCTCCACTTT.